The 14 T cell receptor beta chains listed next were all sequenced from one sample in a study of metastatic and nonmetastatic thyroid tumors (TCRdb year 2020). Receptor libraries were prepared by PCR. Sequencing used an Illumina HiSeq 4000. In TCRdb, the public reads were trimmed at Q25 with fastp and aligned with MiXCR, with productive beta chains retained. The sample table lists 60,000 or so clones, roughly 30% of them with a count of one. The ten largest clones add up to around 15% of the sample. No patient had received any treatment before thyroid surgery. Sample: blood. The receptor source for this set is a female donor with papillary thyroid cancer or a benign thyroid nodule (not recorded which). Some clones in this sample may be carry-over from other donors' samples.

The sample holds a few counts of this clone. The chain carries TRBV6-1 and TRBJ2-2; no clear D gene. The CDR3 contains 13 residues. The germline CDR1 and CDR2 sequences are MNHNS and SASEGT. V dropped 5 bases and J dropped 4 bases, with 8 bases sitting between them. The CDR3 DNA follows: TGTGCCAGCAGTCTTGGGGTCACCGGGGAGCTGTTTTTT. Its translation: CASSLGVTGELFF.

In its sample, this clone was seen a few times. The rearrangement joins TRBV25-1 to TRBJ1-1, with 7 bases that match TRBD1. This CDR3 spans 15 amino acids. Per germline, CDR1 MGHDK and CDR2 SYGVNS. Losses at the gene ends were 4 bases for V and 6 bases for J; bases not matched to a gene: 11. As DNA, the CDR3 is TGTGCCAGCAGTGCTCAGGACAGGCCAGGGGCTGAAGCTTTCTTT. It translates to CASSAQDRPGAEAFF. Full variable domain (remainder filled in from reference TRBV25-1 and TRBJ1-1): EADIYQTPRYLVIGTGKKITLECSQTMGHDKMYWYQQDPGMELHLIHYSYGVNSTEKGDLSSESTVSRIRTEHFPLTLESARPSHTSQYLCASSAQDRPGAEAFFGQGTRLTVV.

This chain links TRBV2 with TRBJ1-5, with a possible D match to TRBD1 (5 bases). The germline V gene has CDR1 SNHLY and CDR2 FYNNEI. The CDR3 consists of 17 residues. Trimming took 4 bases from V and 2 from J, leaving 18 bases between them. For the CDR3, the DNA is TGTGCCAGCAGTGGAGCCACACTAGGGGTGGGCAATCAGCCCCAGCATTTT. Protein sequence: CASSGATLGVGNQPQHF.

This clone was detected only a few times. Here the CDR3 reads CASSYSGGKGYEQYF. The DNA for the CDR3 is TGTGCCAGCAGTTACTCGGGAGGGAAGGGATACGAGCAGTACTTC. The chain combines TRBV6-5 with TRBJ2-7, with 7 bases that match TRBD2. The CDR3 has 15 residues. Germline V gene sequence: CDR1 MNHEY, CDR2 SVGAGI. With V trimmed by 0 bases and J by 4 bases, 6 bases remained unmatched.

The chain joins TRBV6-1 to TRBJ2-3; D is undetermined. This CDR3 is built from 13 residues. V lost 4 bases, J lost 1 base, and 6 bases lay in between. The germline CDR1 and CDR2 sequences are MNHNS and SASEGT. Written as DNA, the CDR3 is TGTGCCAGCAGTGTCTCCGGCACAGATACGCAGTATTTT. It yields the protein CASSVSGTDTQYF.

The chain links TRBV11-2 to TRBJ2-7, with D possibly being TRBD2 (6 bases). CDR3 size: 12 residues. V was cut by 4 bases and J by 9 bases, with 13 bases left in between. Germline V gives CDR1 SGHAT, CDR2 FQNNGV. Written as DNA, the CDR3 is TGTGCCAGCAGCTACTCGGGGGTAGGGCAGTACTTC. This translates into CASSYSGVGQYF.

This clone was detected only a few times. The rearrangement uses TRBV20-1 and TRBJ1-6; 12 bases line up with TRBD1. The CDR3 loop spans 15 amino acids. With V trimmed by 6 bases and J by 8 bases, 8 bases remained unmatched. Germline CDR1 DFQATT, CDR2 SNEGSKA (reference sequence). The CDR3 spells CSAPTGTGGDSPLHF. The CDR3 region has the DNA TGCAGTGCACCGACCGGGACAGGGGGCGATTCACCCCTCCACTTT.

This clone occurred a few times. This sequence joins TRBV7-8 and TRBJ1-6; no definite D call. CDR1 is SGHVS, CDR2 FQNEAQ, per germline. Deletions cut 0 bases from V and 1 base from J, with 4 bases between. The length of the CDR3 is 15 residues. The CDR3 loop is CASSLAGSYNSPLHF. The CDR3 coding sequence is TGTGCCAGCAGCTTAGCGGGGTCCTATAATTCACCCCTCCACTTT.

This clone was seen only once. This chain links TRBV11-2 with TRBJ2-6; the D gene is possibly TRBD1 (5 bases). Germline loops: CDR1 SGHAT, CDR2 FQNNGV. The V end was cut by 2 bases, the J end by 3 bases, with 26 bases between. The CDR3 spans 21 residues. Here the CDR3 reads CASSLYPNPLWGQGGANVLTF. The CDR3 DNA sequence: TGTGCCAGCAGCTTATACCCCAACCCACTCTGGGGCCAAGGTGGGGCCAACGTCCTGACTTTC.

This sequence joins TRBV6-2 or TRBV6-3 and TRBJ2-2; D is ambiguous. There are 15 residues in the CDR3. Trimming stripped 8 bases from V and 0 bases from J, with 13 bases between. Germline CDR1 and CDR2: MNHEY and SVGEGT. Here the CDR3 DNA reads TGTGCCAGCTCGAAGAGTGGGACGAACACCGGGGAGCTGTTTTTT. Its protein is CASSKSGTNTGELFF.

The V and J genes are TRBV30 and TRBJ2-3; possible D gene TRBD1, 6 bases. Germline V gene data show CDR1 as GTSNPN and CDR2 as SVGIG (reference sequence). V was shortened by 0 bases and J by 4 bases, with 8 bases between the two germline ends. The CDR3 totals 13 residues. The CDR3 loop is CAWSVPGADTQYF. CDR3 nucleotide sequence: TGTGCCTGGAGTGTACCAGGGGCAGATACGCAGTATTTT.

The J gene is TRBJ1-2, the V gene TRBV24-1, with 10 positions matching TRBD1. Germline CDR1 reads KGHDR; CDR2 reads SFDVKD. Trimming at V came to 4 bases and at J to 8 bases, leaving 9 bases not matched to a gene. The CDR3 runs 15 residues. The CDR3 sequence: CATSDPTGGEWGYTF. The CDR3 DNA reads TGTGCCACCAGTGACCCGACAGGGGGCGAGTGGGGCTACACCTTC.

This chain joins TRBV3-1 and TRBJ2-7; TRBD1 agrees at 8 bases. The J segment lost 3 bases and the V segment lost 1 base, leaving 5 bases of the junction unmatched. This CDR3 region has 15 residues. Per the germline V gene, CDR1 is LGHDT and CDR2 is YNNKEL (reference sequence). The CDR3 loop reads CASSQGGTGYYEQYF. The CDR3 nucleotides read TGTGCCAGCAGCCAAGGAGGGACAGGATACTACGAGCAGTACTTC.

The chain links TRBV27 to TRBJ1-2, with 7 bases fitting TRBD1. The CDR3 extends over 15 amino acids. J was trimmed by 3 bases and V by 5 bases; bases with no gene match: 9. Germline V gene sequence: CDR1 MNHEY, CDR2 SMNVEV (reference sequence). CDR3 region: CASSPQGLRDYGYTF. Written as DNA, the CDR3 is TGTGCCAGCAGTCCACAGGGGTTACGAGACTATGGCTACACCTTC.